These 4 T cell receptor beta chains came from one sample sequenced in a study of radiotherapy plus CTLA-4 blockade in lung cancer. Some clones are missing from TCRdb's copy, which holds only in-frame ones; the method was immunoSEQ multiplex PCR. Of around 72,000 clones listed, 78% are singletons. The starting material was peripheral blood, obtained from a patient treated with radiotherapy plus ipilimumab. These receptors came from a human donor with non-small cell lung cancer who had a complete response to radiotherapy plus ipilimumab.

Only a few counts were recorded for this clone. The chain has TRBV18 and TRBJ1-5; D not certain. V shed 3 bases and J shed 3 bases, with 12 bases lying between them. The CDR3 consists of 15 residues. Germline V CDR1 and CDR2: KGHSH, LQKENI. For the CDR3, the DNA is TGTGCCAGCTCACCTGGGCAGGTCGACAATCAGCCCCAGCATTTT. This gives the protein CASSPGQVDNQPQHF. Full variable domain (remainder filled in from reference TRBV18 and TRBJ1-5): NAGVMQNPRHLVRRRGQEARLRCSPMKGHSHVYWYRQLPEEGLKFMVYLQKENIIDESGMPKERFSAEFPKEGPSILRIQQVVRGDSAAYFCASSPGQVDNQPQHFGDGTRLSIL.

This sequence joins TRBV11-3 and TRBJ2-1; D is undetermined. This CDR3 comprises 14 residues. Trimming stripped 8 bases from V and 9 bases from J, with 20 bases between. Germline CDR1 is SGHNT and CDR2 is YENEEA. For the CDR3, the DNA is TGTGCCAGCGCGGCTCTTCTGGTCTCTGGTGAGCAGTTCTTC. Its protein product is CASAALLVSGEQFF.

Remarks on this clone: The conserved phenylalanine or tryptophan is not found at the CDR3 terminus, so this likely reflects a read error. This chain uses TRBV6-5 with TRBJ2-7; D gene uncertain. In germline, CDR1 is MNHEY, CDR2 SVGAGI. This CDR3 contains 14 residues. The V gene lost 4 bases and the J gene lost 2 bases, with 12 bases spanning the gap. The CDR3 sequence: CASSSKTNTYEQYA. The CDR3 DNA is TGTGCCAGCAGTTCTAAGACGAATACCTACGAGCAGTACGCC.

The chain joins TRBV10-3 to TRBJ1-1; no clear D gene. CDR1 is ENHRY, CDR2 SYGVKD, per germline. Trimming cost V 2 bases and J 8 bases, with 12 bases left between them. The CDR3 loop spans 13 amino acids. Here the CDR3 DNA reads TGTGCCATCAGTGAGACCCTTACCCGGGAAGCTTTCTTT. It is translated as CAISETLTREAFF.